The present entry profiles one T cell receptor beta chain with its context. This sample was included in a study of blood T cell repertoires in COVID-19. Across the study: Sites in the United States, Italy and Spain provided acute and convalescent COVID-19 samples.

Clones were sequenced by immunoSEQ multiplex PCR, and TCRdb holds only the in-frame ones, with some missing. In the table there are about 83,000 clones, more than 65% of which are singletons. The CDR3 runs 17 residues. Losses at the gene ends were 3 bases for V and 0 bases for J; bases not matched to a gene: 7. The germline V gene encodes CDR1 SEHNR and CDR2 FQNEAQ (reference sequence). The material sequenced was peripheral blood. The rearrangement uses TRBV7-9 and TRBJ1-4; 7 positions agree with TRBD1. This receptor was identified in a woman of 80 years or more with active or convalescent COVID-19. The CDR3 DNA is TGTGCCAGCAGCTTGGAGGGACAGCTTGCAACTAATGAAAAACTGTTTTTT. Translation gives CASSLEGQLATNEKLFF.